This T cell receptor beta chain emerged from a study of cytomegalovirus exposure and HLA in healthy donors. Study-level points and caveats: Some V segments, including TRBV6-2 and TRBV6-3, were excluded as indistinguishable. Most TCR sequences were uncommon, yet certain public TCRs appeared in many donors. CMV antigen specificity was confirmed in vitro for a few CMV-associated chains.

Trimming removed 10 bases at V and 1 base at J, with 13 bases between. Germline V gives CDR1 LNHDA, CDR2 SQIVND (reference sequence). This CDR3 spans 14 amino acids. In regard to this clone: The antigen remains undetermined.

The PCR had 60 Vbeta and 13 Jbeta primers. Data came from immunoSEQ multiplex PCR; TCRdb stores just in-frame clones and leaves some out. This sample has around 150,000 clones, with roughly 70% found just once. The sequenced sample was PBMCs. The chain recombines TRBV19 with TRBJ1-4; D may be TRBD1 (6 bases). This clonotype was obtained from a man in his forties in good health and CMV-seronegative. CDR3 coding DNA: TGTGCCACCACGAGGGGGTTAACTAATGAAAAACTGTTTTTT. It yields the protein CATTRGLTNEKLFF. The entire variable domain, with the rest obtained from reference TRBV19 and TRBJ1-4, is as follows: DGGITQSPKYLFRKEGQNVTLSCEQNLNHDAMYWYRQDPGQGLRLIYYSQIVNDFQKGDIAEGYSVSREKKESFPLTVTSAQKNPTAFYLCATTRGLTNEKLFFGSGTQLSVL.